This T cell receptor beta chain was recovered during a study of T cell changes during pregnancy in multiple sclerosis. Unmatched junction bases numbered 1, after V lost 3 bases and J lost 2 bases. The CDR3 is made up of 13 amino acids. Germline values: CDR1 SGHNT, CDR2 YYREEE (reference sequence). Produced via immunoSEQ multiplex PCR; TCRdb's table is partial and in-frame only. The sample includes about 100,000 clones, roughly 92% of them seen just once. The V call is TRBV5-4, the J call TRBJ1-2, with 7 bases identical to TRBD1. The input for sequencing was peripheral blood, taken in the first trimester of pregnancy. The receptor's source is a female donor with multiple sclerosis, enrolled in a pregnancy study. For the CDR3, the DNA is TGTGCCAGCAGCTCGACAGGGAACTATGGCTACACCTTC. It codes for CASSSTGNYGYTF.